These 27 T cell receptor beta chains share one sample of origin, sequenced in a study of blood T cell repertoires in COVID-19. Using immunoSEQ multiplex PCR, the repertoire was profiled, and TCRdb retains in-frame clones only, with some absent. Among roughly 250,000 clones listed, around four fifths were seen once. Specimen: peripheral blood. The receptors shown here come from a man in his fifties or sixties with acute or convalescent COVID-19.

V gene TRBV9 combines with J gene TRBJ2-5, with 8 nucleotides matching TRBD2. The CDR3 runs to 15 residues. The J segment lost 3 bases and the V segment lost 4 bases, leaving 8 bases of the junction unmatched. CDR1 is SGDLS and CDR2 is YYNGEE in the germline V gene. This CDR3 is CASSLPPGGEETQYF. The CDR3 coding sequence is TGTGCCAGCAGCCTCCCCCCGGGGGGGGAAGAGACCCAGTACTTC.

V is TRBV10-3 and J is TRBJ2-2; perhaps TRBD2 as D (7 bases). CDR1 and CDR2 (germline): ENHRY, SYGVKD. The CDR3 runs to 18 residues. V lost 8 bases to trimming and J lost 1 base, with 23 bases between them. The CDR3 spells CAIYHPMGGRLNTGELFF. The CDR3 DNA reads as TGTGCCATCTATCATCCCATGGGGGGGCGATTGAACACCGGGGAGCTGTTTTTT.

The chain is built from TRBV3-1 (or the pseudogene TRBV3-2) and TRBJ2-7, with 8 bases fitting TRBD2. CDR1 is LGHDT and CDR2 is YNNKEL in the germline V gene (reference sequence). J was trimmed by 5 bases and V by 0 bases; bases with no gene match: 6. The CDR3 runs 15 residues. The CDR3 DNA follows: TGTGCCAGCAGCCAAGAGTCAGCGGGAGTGGACGAGCAGTACTTC. Its protein is CASSQESAGVDEQYF.

The V call is TRBV28, the J call TRBJ2-1; D might be TRBD1 (6 bases). Trimming took off 6 bases at V and 5 bases at J, with 14 bases between the two ends. This CDR3 comprises 14 residues. Germline V CDR1 and CDR2: MDHEN, SYDVKM. This chain's CDR3 is CASRLLTGNNEQFF. In DNA form, the CDR3 reads TGTGCCAGCAGACTACTGACAGGAAACAATGAGCAGTTCTTC. Using reference TRBV28 and TRBJ2-1 for the parts outside the CDR3, the full variable domain is DVKVTQSSRYLVKRTGEKVFLECVQDMDHENMFWYRQDPGLGLRLIYFSYDVKMKEKGDIPEGYSVSREKKERFSLILESASTNQTSMYLCASRLLTGNNEQFFGPGTRLTVL.

The chain has TRBV11-3 and TRBJ1-3; D possibly corresponds to TRBD1 (6 bases). This CDR3 has 15 amino acids. V lost 3 bases and J 2 bases, leaving 11 bases between the germline ends. Germline-derived CDR1 and CDR2 are SGHNT and YENEEA. CDR3 nucleotides: TGTGCCAGCAGCTTGGCAGGGGATACTGGAAACACCATATATTTT. Translating it yields CASSLAGDTGNTIYF.

This clone was picked up a small number of times. CDR3: CAIRDGGLALYNEQFF. In nucleotides, the CDR3 is TGTGCCATCAGGGACGGGGGACTAGCCCTCTACAATGAGCAGTTCTTC. The V and J genes are TRBV10-3 and TRBJ2-1, with 9 positions matching TRBD2. The CDR3 covers 16 residues. Germline CDR1 ENHRY, CDR2 SYGVKD. V lost 6 bases and J lost 3; bases outside the gene matches: 9.

V and J are TRBV15 and TRBJ2-7, with D perhaps TRBD1 (6 bases). The CDR3 length is 13 residues. Germline CDR1 and CDR2: LNHNV and YYDKDF (reference sequence). Trimming took off 3 bases at V and 6 bases at J, with 12 bases between the two ends. Written as DNA, the CDR3 is TGTGCCACCAGCAGCAGGGGCATCGGCGAGCAGTACTTC. It specifies CATSSRGIGEQYF.

The chain couples TRBV4-1 to TRBJ2-1; possible D gene TRBD1, 5 bases. Germline-derived CDR1 and CDR2 are MGHRA and YSYEKL. V was cut by 3 bases and J by 7 bases, with 16 bases left in between. This CDR3 comprises 15 residues. CDR3 protein: CASSQGAGNKNEQFF. The DNA for the CDR3 is TGCGCCAGCAGCCAGGGTGCAGGGAATAAGAATGAGCAGTTCTTC.

The chain joins TRBV27 to TRBJ2-2, with D unclear. Deletions cut 3 bases from V and 4 bases from J, with 12 bases between. Per the germline V gene, CDR1 is MNHEY and CDR2 is SMNVEV (reference sequence). The CDR3 has 15 amino acids. In nucleotides, the CDR3 is TGTGCCAGCAGTTTTTTTCCGGTAACCACCGGGGAGCTGTTTTTT. It codes for CASSFFPVTTGELFF.

This chain uses TRBV9 with TRBJ1-2, with 9 bases fitting TRBD1. The CDR3 spans 19 residues. The ends lost 4 bases at V and 8 bases at J; junction bases unmatched: 24. Germline values: CDR1 SGDLS, CDR2 YYNGEE. This CDR3 is CASSSTGGTGQRKRIGYTF. DNA for the CDR3: TGTGCCAGCAGCTCCACAGGGGGCACGGGACAACGAAAGAGGATCGGCTACACCTTC.

This clone appeared once. V usage is TRBV14 and J usage is TRBJ1-1; 7 bases fit TRBD1. This CDR3 spans 20 amino acids. Unmatched junction bases numbered 22, after V lost 2 bases and J lost 4 bases. CDR1 and CDR2 (germline): SGHDN, FVKESK. CDR3 region: CASSQPLSPGQRTLLTEAFF. The CDR3 nucleotides are TGTGCCAGCAGCCAACCCCTTTCTCCGGGACAGAGAACCTTGCTCACTGAAGCTTTCTTT.

The V call is TRBV27, the J call TRBJ1-1; 8 positions agree with TRBD1. The CDR3 length is 14 residues. Germline CDR1 reads MNHEY; CDR2 reads SMNVEV (reference sequence). J lost 6 bases, V lost 6 bases, and 9 bases had no gene match. The CDR3 DNA sequence: TGTGCCAGCAGGGGGACAGGCCGGGTCGCTGAAGCTTTCTTT. Its translation: CASRGTGRVAEAFF.

The chain employs TRBV10-3 and TRBJ1-2; 8 nucleotides align to TRBD1. The CDR3 runs to 15 residues. Germline-derived CDR1 and CDR2 are ENHRY and SYGVKD. With 2 bases clipped from V and 4 bases from J, the junction kept 6 bases outside the gene matches. CDR3 nucleotide sequence: TGTGCCATCAGTGAGGGGACAGGACCCCCCTATGGCTACACCTTC. Residues: CAISEGTGPPYGYTF.

The chain recombines TRBV7-2 with TRBJ2-1; 14 nucleotides match TRBD2. Germline CDR1 SGHTA, CDR2 FQGNSA. The CDR3 is 15 residues long. V lost 2 bases and J lost 10; bases outside the gene matches: 4. CDR3 DNA sequence: TGTGCCAGCAGCTTACTCCGGACTAGCGGGGGGGAGCAGTTCTTC. This sequence encodes CASSLLRTSGGEQFF.

The chain carries TRBV5-1 and TRBJ1-1, with TRBD1 as a possible D gene (5 bases). The V and J ends lost 5 bases and 0 bases respectively, with 11 bases between them. CDR3 size: 14 residues. Per the germline V gene, CDR1 is SGHRS and CDR2 is YFSETQ. The CDR3 here is CASSFTGMNTEAFF. As DNA, the CDR3 is TGCGCCAGCAGTTTTACAGGCATGAACACTGAAGCTTTCTTT.

The rearrangement joins TRBV7-3 to TRBJ2-2, with D tentatively TRBD2 (6 bases). This CDR3 region has 16 residues. The V end was cut by 1 base, the J end by 0 bases, with 9 bases between. Per germline, CDR1 SGHTA and CDR2 FQGTGA. The CDR3 here is CASSLMAGPNTGELFF. CDR3 DNA sequence: TGTGCCAGCAGCTTAATGGCGGGGCCGAACACCGGGGAGCTGTTTTTT.

V and J are TRBV12-3 or TRBV12-4 and TRBJ1-2; TRBD1 might be the D (6 bases). V was trimmed by 5 bases and J by 7 bases, leaving 14 bases between them. CDR3 size: 13 residues. The CDR3 DNA reads TGTGCCAGCAGTCCGAACAGGGAGGGTGGCTACACCTTC. Translation: CASSPNREGGYTF.

This clone was seen once. CDR3 DNA sequence: TGCAGCAAGACTAGCGGGGGACCAGATACGCAGTATTTT. This codes for CSKTSGGPDTQYF. The chain has TRBV29-1 and TRBJ2-3, with 12 bases matching TRBD2. V lost 8 bases and J lost 4; bases outside the gene matches: 4. This CDR3 has 13 amino acids. Germline V lookup: CDR1 SQVTM, CDR2 ANQGSEA.

This chain links TRBV19 with TRBJ1-4, with a weak D call TRBD1 (5 bases). Germline V gene data show CDR1 as LNHDA and CDR2 as SQIVND (reference sequence). The CDR3 consists of 17 residues. Trimming removed 7 bases at V and 6 bases at J, with 24 bases between. The CDR3 coding sequence is TGTGCCAGTACTCCTGGGGCAGGCGGACCCCCTTATGAAAAACTGTTTTTT. It yields the protein CASTPGAGGPPYEKLFF.

The chain has TRBV18 and TRBJ1-5, with unresolved D. The germline V and J ends were trimmed by 3 bases and 6 bases, with 12 bases remaining between them. Per the germline V gene, CDR1 is KGHSH and CDR2 is LQKENI. The CDR3 runs 14 residues. The CDR3 DNA is TGTGCCAGCTCACCGGGAGAAATGAGTCAGCCCCAGCATTTT. It is translated as CASSPGEMSQPQHF.

The rearrangement links TRBV5-4 to TRBJ2-7, with D possibly being TRBD1 (5 bases). Trimming pared 1 base from V and 3 bases from J, leaving 11 bases between. Germline CDR1 is SGHNT and CDR2 is YYREEE (reference sequence). The CDR3 length is 14 residues. This CDR3 is CASSLSAGNYEQYF. Written as DNA, the CDR3 is TGTGCCAGCAGCTTGTCGGCAGGGAACTACGAGCAGTACTTC.

This chain joins TRBV28 and TRBJ2-7; D may be TRBD2 (6 bases). Per germline, CDR1 MDHEN and CDR2 SYDVKM. Trimming took off 6 bases at V and 6 bases at J, with 15 bases between the two ends. CDR3 size: 13 residues. The CDR3 DNA is TGTGCCAGCAGGGAGTCTAGCGTAGCCGAGCAGTACTTC. It specifies CASRESSVAEQYF.

The chain recombines TRBV3-1 (or the pseudogene TRBV3-2) with TRBJ1-2; possibly TRBD1 for D (5 bases). In germline, CDR1 is LGHDT, CDR2 YNNKEL (reference sequence). The CDR3 has 14 residues. V was clipped by 0 bases and J by 7 bases, with 12 bases between them. In DNA form, the CDR3 reads TGTGCCAGCAGCCAAGATTGGGGGGGACGTGGCTACACCTTC. Protein: CASSQDWGGRGYTF.

This clone was counted only a few times. The chain combines TRBV18 with TRBJ2-3; perhaps TRBD2 as D (6 bases). V lost 0 bases to trimming and J lost 2 bases, with 9 bases between them. The CDR3 length is 15 residues. Germline CDR1 reads KGHSH; CDR2 reads LQKENI. CDR3 sequence reads: CASSPPAGFTDTQYF. CDR3 nucleotide sequence: TGTGCCAGCTCACCACCCGCGGGGTTCACAGATACGCAGTATTTT.

The rearrangement joins TRBV5-1 to TRBJ2-3, with 13 positions matching TRBD2. The germline gives CDR1 SGHRS, CDR2 YFSETQ. V was pared by 2 bases and J by 6 bases, with 9 bases of the junction left unmatched. CDR3 size: 17 residues. This CDR3 reads CASSLQGLAGEGDTQYF. DNA for the CDR3: TGCGCCAGCAGCTTACAAGGACTAGCGGGGGAAGGGGATACGCAGTATTTT.

The chain links TRBV7-3 to TRBJ1-1; D is unclear. CDR3 length: 18 amino acids. The germline gives CDR1 SGHTA, CDR2 FQGTGA. The ends were cut back, 1 base at V and 4 bases at J, with 22 bases in the middle. The CDR3 region has the DNA TGTGCCAGCAGCTTAATAGCCGAGAGTAGTCGGGTAGGCACTGAAGCTTTCTTT. Translation gives CASSLIAESSRVGTEAFF.

The rearrangement links TRBV19 to TRBJ1-3, with D possibly matching TRBD1 (6 bases). Germline V gene sequence: CDR1 LNHDA, CDR2 SQIVND (reference sequence). The CDR3 length is 17 residues. V was trimmed by 5 bases and J by 2 bases, leaving 19 bases between them. The CDR3 sequence is CASSPRWGGLAGNTIYF. CDR3 sequence (DNA): TGTGCCAGTAGTCCCAGATGGGGGGGGCTGGCTGGAAACACCATATATTTT.